The next 18 T cell receptor beta chains were all read from a single sample in a study of T cells in pancreatic ductal adenocarcinoma. The assay was immunoSEQ multiplex PCR, and TCRdb's table has in-frame clones only and misses some. The data contain 85,000 to 120,000 clones, roughly 95% of them seen just once; the ten biggest clones take up less than 4%. The selected patients with pancreatic ductal adenocarcinoma had surgery but no neoadjuvant therapy. Material: PBMCs. The origin of the receptors is a human donor with pancreatic ductal adenocarcinoma.

This sequence joins TRBV11-3 and TRBJ2-2; a weak D match, TRBD1 (5 bases). V shed 1 base and J shed 3 bases, with 6 bases lying between them. The CDR3 runs to 14 residues. Germline V gene sequence: CDR1 SGHNT, CDR2 YENEEA. CDR3 residues: CASSLGRDTGELFF. The DNA for the CDR3 is TGTGCCAGCAGCTTAGGCAGGGACACCGGGGAGCTGTTTTTT.

The chain is built from TRBV18 and TRBJ2-1; 9 nucleotides line up with TRBD2. Germline trimming cut 4 bases from V and 4 bases from J; bases unmatched to any gene: 8. Germline CDR1 KGHSH, CDR2 LQKENI. The CDR3 contains 16 residues. The CDR3 region is CASSLELAGSYNEQFF. The CDR3 DNA follows: TGTGCCAGCTCACTTGAACTAGCGGGTTCTTACAATGAGCAGTTCTTC.

The rearrangement joins TRBV2 to TRBJ2-5, with 8 bases aligning to TRBD1. The CDR3 runs to 11 residues. The junction had 4 bases not matched to a gene; V was cut back by 11 bases and J by 5 bases. Per germline, CDR1 SNHLY and CDR2 FYNNEI. Here the CDR3 reads CAGQGGETQYF. The CDR3 DNA sequence: TGTGCCGGACAGGGCGGGGAGACCCAGTACTTC.

This clone was counted a single time. The chain carries TRBV6-5 and TRBJ2-1; 11 bases match TRBD2. The CDR3 has 15 residues. Trimming cost V 5 bases and J 0 bases; bases outside gene matches: 0. In germline, CDR1 is MNHEY, CDR2 SVGAGI. The CDR3 reads CASSTSGSSYNEQFF. CDR3 bases: TGTGCCAGCAGTACTAGCGGGAGCTCCTACAATGAGCAGTTCTTC.

This sequence joins TRBV5-1 and TRBJ2-5, with D possibly TRBD2 on 5 matching bases. The V gene lost 0 bases and the J gene lost 4 bases, with 10 bases spanning the gap. The CDR3 is 14 residues long. Germline V gene data show CDR1 as SGHRS and CDR2 as YFSETQ. CDR3 sequence reads: CASSLVGSGETQYF. CDR3 sequence (DNA): TGCGCCAGCAGCTTGGTTGGGAGCGGAGAGACCCAGTACTTC.

The rearrangement links TRBV5-3 to TRBJ2-5; 8 bases map to TRBD2. TRBV5-3 qualifies as an ORF whose function is uncertain. V lost 4 bases, J lost 2 bases, and 10 bases stayed unmatched. The CDR3 runs 16 residues. CDR3 DNA sequence: TGTGCCAGAAGCCCGCGGGGGGCGGGGTGGCAAGAGACCCAGTACTTC. Translated, it gives CARSPRGAGWQETQYF.

The table lists this clone with a few counts. The chain is built from TRBV6-5 and TRBJ2-2; D is possibly TRBD2 (6 bases). Per germline, CDR1 MNHEY and CDR2 SVGAGI. This CDR3 is built from 14 residues. V lost 2 bases to trimming and J lost 6 bases, with 10 bases between them. The CDR3 loop is CASSYVRGSGELFF. For the CDR3, the DNA is TGTGCCAGCAGTTACGTGCGGGGATCCGGGGAGCTGTTTTTT.

The rearrangement uses TRBV15 and TRBJ1-5; 8 bases are shared with TRBD1. Germline V gene sequence: CDR1 LNHNV, CDR2 YYDKDF (reference sequence). The CDR3 runs to 14 residues. V lost 5 bases and J lost 6; bases outside the gene matches: 6. The CDR3 nucleotides read TGTGCCACCAGCTCCGCACAGGGGGGTCAGCCCCAGCATTTT. Translation gives CATSSAQGGQPQHF. Variable domain in full (rest from reference TRBV15 and TRBJ1-5): DAMVIQNPRYQVTQFGKPVTLSCSQTLNHNVMYWYQQKSSQAPKLLFHYYDKDFNNEADTPDNFQSRRPNTSFCFLDIRSPGLGDTAMYLCATSSAQGGQPQHFGDGTRLSIL.

This rearrangement joins TRBV5-6 to TRBJ1-1; unclear D gene. Germline values: CDR1 SGHDT, CDR2 YYEEEE. Trimming left V 1 base short and J 1 base short, with 5 bases between. This CDR3 is built from 13 residues. This chain's CDR3 is CASSLYRNTEAFF. The CDR3 DNA follows: TGTGCCAGCAGCTTGTACAGGAACACTGAAGCTTTCTTT.

The chain joins TRBV7-9 to TRBJ2-7, with TRBD1 matching 10 bases. CDR3 length equals 14 residues. The junction had 1 base not matched to a gene; V was cut back by 4 bases and J by 1 base. Germline V gene data show CDR1 as SEHNR and CDR2 as FQNEAQ (reference sequence). The CDR3 region is CASSWDRGSYEQYF. CDR3 nucleotides: TGTGCCAGCAGCTGGGACAGGGGTTCCTACGAGCAGTACTTC. Full variable domain (rest looked up from reference TRBV7-9 and TRBJ2-7): DTGVSQNPRHKITKRGQNVTFRCDPISEHNRLYWYRQTLGQGPEFLTYFQNEAQLEKSRLLSDRFSAERPKGSFSTLEIQRTEQGDSAMYLCASSWDRGSYEQYFGPGTRLTVT.

The chain has TRBV6-5 and TRBJ1-4, with TRBD1 identical over 8 bases. CDR1 and CDR2 from the germline V gene are MNHEY and SVGAGI. The CDR3 totals 15 residues. The J segment lost 10 bases and the V segment lost 0 bases, leaving 7 bases of the junction unmatched. The CDR3: CASSYSGQGARKLFF. CDR3 bases: TGTGCCAGCAGTTACTCTGGGCAGGGGGCTCGAAAACTGTTTTTT.

On this clone: The same CDR3 can be traced to other DNA sequences in this sample. This chain uses TRBV10-3 with TRBJ2-7; TRBD1 matches at 10 bases. The germline V gene has CDR1 ENHRY and CDR2 SYGVKD. This CDR3 spans 14 amino acids. V lost 3 bases, J lost 4 bases, and 3 bases stayed unmatched. CDR3 sequence (DNA): TGTGCCATCAGTGAACGGACAGGGGGTTACGAGCAGTACTTC. It is translated as CAISERTGGYEQYF.

The chain has TRBV27 and TRBJ2-7; D possibly corresponds to TRBD2 (5 bases). This CDR3 region has 14 residues. CDR1 is MNHEY and CDR2 is SMNVEV in the germline V gene (reference sequence). V shed 4 bases and J shed 4 bases, with 14 bases lying between them. In DNA, the CDR3 is TGTGCCAGCAGTTCCCCGCGGGCCGGGTACGAGCAGTACTTC. Amino acid sequence: CASSSPRAGYEQYF.

The chain employs TRBV6-6 and TRBJ1-5; TRBD1 matches at 7 bases. The V gene's germline CDR1 is MNHNY and CDR2 SVGAGI (reference sequence). The CDR3 totals 14 residues. Unmatched junction bases numbered 10, after V lost 7 bases and J lost 7 bases. The CDR3 DNA is TGTGCCAGCATGGAACAGGGGCCCCACCAGCCCCAGCATTTT. It yields the protein CASMEQGPHQPQHF.

This rearrangement joins TRBV20-1 to TRBJ1-5; D not certain. This CDR3 has 11 amino acids. Germline CDR1 DFQATT, CDR2 SNEGSKA (reference sequence). Deletions cut 3 bases from V and 3 bases from J, with 3 bases between. The chain's CDR3 is CSASNNQPQHF. CDR3 in DNA: TGCAGTGCTAGCAACAATCAGCCCCAGCATTTT.

This chain joins TRBV5-1 and TRBJ2-7; a weak D match, TRBD2 (5 bases). V gave up 1 base and J gave up 2 bases, with 16 bases separating them. CDR3 length: 16 amino acids. The germline V gene encodes CDR1 SGHRS and CDR2 YFSETQ. The CDR3, as DNA: TGCGCCAGCAGCTTGTGGGCGGGCCCCACTGCCTACGAGCAGTACTTC. The encoded protein is CASSLWAGPTAYEQYF.

The J gene is TRBJ1-5, the V gene TRBV5-1; TRBD1 aligns across 9 bases. V lost 0 bases, J lost 2 bases, and 3 bases stayed unmatched. This CDR3 region has 16 residues. The V gene's germline CDR1 is SGHRS and CDR2 YFSETQ. CDR3 loop: CASSLGTGGGNQPQHF. Here the CDR3 DNA reads TGCGCCAGCAGCTTGGGTACAGGGGGCGGCAATCAGCCCCAGCATTTT.

The genes are TRBV9 and TRBJ2-7; 9 bases fit TRBD2. V dropped 0 bases and J dropped 3; count of bases not matched to a gene: 4. This CDR3 has 15 residues. Germline assignment: CDR1 SGDLS and CDR2 YYNGEE. CDR3 residues: CASSVGLAGIYEQYF. As DNA, the CDR3 is TGTGCCAGCAGCGTAGGGCTAGCGGGAATCTACGAGCAGTACTTC.